Below, one T cell receptor (beta chain) is given with its context. Its target is not known. The repertoire was sequenced with immunoSEQ multiplex PCR; TCRdb's copy has only in-frame clones and lacks some. The data hold about 98,000 clones, with 70% to 90% observed a single time. The data stem from a study of OX40 agonist ivuxolimab in advanced cancers. Overall study findings and caveats: Expanded clones belonging to CD8+ T cells outnumbered, on average, those of CD4+. Undetermined was the antigen specificity of the expanded peripheral T cells. Dose levels from 0.1 to 3.0 mg/kg saw CD4+ and CD8+ blood T cells expand clonally by week 6.

Germline CDR1 SEHNR, CDR2 FQNEAQ (reference sequence). V was pared by 3 bases and J by 8 bases, with 8 bases between. The CDR3 runs to 13 residues. The sequences come from CD4+ or CD8+ T cells sorted from blood, collected in a trial of the OX40 agonist ivuxolimab. The chain carries TRBV7-9 and TRBJ1-6; D unresolved. The receptor was isolated from an adult with an advanced solid tumor such as melanoma, head and neck, liver or kidney cancer. In DNA, the CDR3 is TGTGCCAGCAGCTTGGGGAGTTATTCACCCCTCCACTTT. This codes for CASSLGSYSPLHF.